These T cell receptor beta chains were read from a single sample in a study of blood T cell repertoires in COVID-19. Assay: immunoSEQ multiplex PCR; the TCRdb copy retains only in-frame clones and omits some. This table holds about 45,000 clones, around 85% found once. Sample: peripheral blood. These receptors all come from a woman at least 80 years old with acute or convalescent COVID-19. Each CDR3 is given with its conserved first and last residue. The D gene is left open where the match is weak. Rows give clone size only sometimes, using once, few, many, or a class for an expanded clone.

TRBV5-1,NA,TRBJ2-1,NA,CASSLTAINEQFF,TGCGCCAGCAGCTTGACCGCGATCAATGAGCAGTTCTTC
TRBV4-2,TRBD1,TRBJ1-2,NA,CASSQADRERGYTF,TGTGCCAGCAGCCAAGCTGACAGGGAACGTGGCTACACCTTC
TRBV19,TRBD1,TRBJ1-5,NA,CASNRDRDLWKLSNQPQHF,TGTGCCAGCAACCGGGACAGGGACCTATGGAAACTTAGCAATCAGCCCCAGCATTTT
TRBV6-6,NA,TRBJ1-2,NA,CASTKSNSGYTF,TGTGCCAGCACTAAATCCAATAGTGGCTACACCTTC
TRBV7-9,NA,TRBJ1-2,NA,CASSSSPGLGYGYTF,TGTGCCAGCAGCTCCTCCCCAGGGCTCGGCTATGGCTACACCTTC
TRBV3-1/TRBV3-2,TRBD1,TRBJ1-1,NA,CASSPTGGFNTEAFF,TGTGCCAGCAGCCCGACAGGGGGCTTTAACACTGAAGCTTTCTTT
TRBV4-1,NA,TRBJ2-7,few,CASSQDSDSRGYEQYF,TGCGCCAGCAGCCAAGATTCCGACTCTCGCGGCTACGAGCAGTACTTC
TRBV3-1/TRBV3-2,NA,TRBJ2-5,once,CASSQERLREETQYF,TGTGCCAGCAGCCAAGAAAGGTTGCGGGAAGAGACCCAGTACTTC
TRBV5-1,NA,TRBJ2-2,NA,CASSGLAGANTGELFF,TGCGCCAGCAGCGGATTGGCAGGGGCGAACACCGGGGAGCTGTTTTTT
TRBV3-1/TRBV3-2,NA,TRBJ1-2,NA,CASSQPGDLGYGYTF,TGTGCCAGCAGCCAACCAGGGGACCTAGGCTATGGCTACACCTTC
TRBV18,TRBD2,TRBJ2-1,NA,CASSPTSGSYNEQFF,TGTGCCAGCTCACCCACTAGCGGTTCCTACAATGAGCAGTTCTTC
TRBV5-1,NA,TRBJ2-1,NA,CASSLAVQVEQFF,TGCGCCAGCAGCTTGGCCGTACAGGTTGAGCAGTTCTTC
TRBV5-8,NA,TRBJ1-6,NA,CASTGQGRKAPLHF,TGTGCCAGTACTGGGCAAGGTCGCAAGGCACCCCTCCACTTT
TRBV3-1/TRBV3-2,NA,TRBJ2-1,once,CASSQEASRLSYNEQFF,TGTGCCAGCAGCCAAGAAGCAAGCAGACTCTCCTACAATGAGCAGTTCTTC
TRBV10-3,NA,TRBJ2-5,NA,CAISYREWETQYF,TGTGCCATCAGCTACAGGGAGTGGGAGACCCAGTACTTC
TRBV6-5,NA,TRBJ2-5,once,CASSYYGGNTETQYF,TGTGCCAGCAGTTATTATGGGGGGAACACAGAGACCCAGTACTTC
TRBV5-4,TRBD2,TRBJ2-1,NA,CASSWDSAGGTNEQFF,TGTGCCAGCAGCTGGGATTCCGCGGGGGGGACGAATGAGCAGTTCTTC
TRBV27,NA,TRBJ1-1,few,CASRKNRATEAFF,TGTGCCAGCAGGAAGAACAGGGCCACTGAAGCTTTCTTT
TRBV4-2,TRBD1,TRBJ1-1,NA,CASSQPRDSEAFF,TGTGCCAGCAGCCAACCCCGGGACAGTGAAGCTTTCTTT
TRBV19,TRBD1,TRBJ1-5,NA,CASSMFGQGLGQPQHF,TGTGCCAGTAGTATGTTTGGACAGGGATTGGGGCAGCCCCAGCATTTT
TRBV2,NA,TRBJ2-2,NA,CASIGGINTGELFF,TGTGCCAGCATAGGCGGGATCAACACCGGGGAGCTGTTTTTT
TRBV5-1,NA,TRBJ1-3,NA,CASSPTLAGGLGNTIYF,TGCGCCAGCAGCCCCACCCTGGCCGGGGGGCTTGGAAACACCATATATTTT
TRBV2,NA,TRBJ2-7,NA,CASIFTQDSYEQYF,TGTGCCAGCATATTTACCCAGGACTCCTACGAGCAGTACTTC
TRBV6-5,NA,TRBJ2-1,NA,CASIPTRNSYNEQFF,TGTGCCAGCATCCCGACCAGGAACTCCTACAATGAGCAGTTCTTC
TRBV3-1/TRBV3-2,TRBD2,TRBJ2-1,NA,CASSQRLIAGANEQFF,TGTGCCAGCAGCCAAAGGTTGATAGCGGGAGCTAATGAGCAGTTCTTC
TRBV2,NA,TRBJ2-7,once,CASNPSLREQYF,TGTGCCAGCAACCCCTCGCTACGCGAGCAGTACTTC
TRBV28,NA,TRBJ1-3,NA,CASANPGGQKLRNTIYF,TGTGCCAGCGCCAACCCGGGGGGCCAGAAGCTGCGGAACACCATATATTTT
TRBV28,TRBD2,TRBJ2-1,few,CASSGGRDSYNEQFF,TGTGCCAGCAGTGGCGGGAGGGATTCCTACAATGAGCAGTTCTTC
TRBV9,TRBD2,TRBJ2-1,NA,CASRRGTTYNEQFF,TGTGCCAGCAGGCGGGGGACTACTTACAATGAGCAGTTCTTC
TRBV6-1,TRBD2,TRBJ2-5,NA,CASSEQHPGTSGRTYQETQYF,TGTGCCAGCAGTGAACAACACCCCGGGACTAGCGGGAGGACGTACCAAGAGACCCAGTACTTC
TRBV21-1,NA,TRBJ2-4,NA,CASSNFRTGVYTANIQYF,TGTGCCAGCAGCAATTTTCGGACAGGGGTCTACACGGCAAACATTCAGTACTTC
TRBV7-2,TRBD1,TRBJ1-2,NA,CASIRQGGDGYTF,TGTGCCAGCATACGACAGGGTGGAGATGGCTACACCTTC
TRBV10-3,NA,TRBJ1-3,NA,CAISVDLASSGNTIYF,TGTGCCATCAGCGTCGACTTGGCGAGCTCTGGAAACACCATATATTTT
TRBV18,NA,TRBJ1-6,NA,CASSPLAVYNSPLHF,TGTGCCAGCTCACCACTGGCGGTGTATAATTCACCCCTCCACTTT
TRBV10-3,NA,TRBJ1-4,NA,CAISPQITNEKLFF,TGTGCCATCAGCCCACAAATCACTAATGAAAAACTGTTTTTT
TRBV7-9,NA,TRBJ2-1,NA,CASSRDVGHEQFF,TGTGCCAGTTCGCGGGACGTCGGTCATGAGCAGTTCTTC
TRBV5-8,NA,TRBJ1-5,NA,CASSHTGSNQPQHF,TGTGCCAGCAGCCATACAGGTAGCAATCAGCCCCAGCATTTT
TRBV10-3,TRBD1,TRBJ1-2,NA,CAISQDRGYGYTF,TGTGCCATCAGTCAGGACAGGGGCTATGGCTACACCTTC
TRBV6-5,TRBD1,TRBJ2-1,once,CASSYGRTGNEQFF,TGTGCCAGCAGCTACGGCAGGACAGGAAATGAGCAGTTCTTC
TRBV14,NA,TRBJ1-6,NA,CASSFRASPLHF,TGTGCCAGCAGCTTCAGGGCTTCACCCCTCCACTTT
TRBV28,NA,TRBJ2-4,NA,CASSGTLLAKNIQYF,TGTGCCAGCAGTGGGACTCTTCTAGCCAAAAACATTCAGTACTTC
TRBV5-1,NA,TRBJ1-6,once,CASSPVAGASNNSPLHF,TGCGCCAGCAGCCCGGTGGCAGGGGCCTCTAATAATTCACCCCTCCACTTT
TRBV19,TRBD1,TRBJ2-3,NA,CARGGQGNADTQYF,TGTGCCAGGGGCGGACAGGGCAACGCAGATACGCAGTATTTT
TRBV7-2,NA,TRBJ1-5,NA,CASSLEAGSRQPQHF,TGTGCCAGCAGCTTAGAAGCAGGGTCTAGGCAGCCCCAGCATTTT
TRBV4-2,NA,TRBJ1-4,NA,CASSQDRQGNEKLFF,TGTGCCAGCAGCCAAGATCGCCAGGGGAATGAAAAACTGTTTTTT
TRBV6-5,TRBD2,TRBJ2-7,NA,CASSRDSGRSYEQYF,TGTGCCAGCAGTCGAGATAGCGGGAGGAGTTACGAGCAGTACTTC
TRBV11-2,TRBD2,TRBJ2-1,NA,CASSLERRSGSNEQFF,TGTGCCAGCAGCTTAGAAAGGAGGAGCGGGAGCAATGAGCAGTTCTTC
TRBV2,TRBD1,TRBJ2-1,NA,CASSLLGQGINEQFF,TGTGCCAGCAGTCTCCTAGGACAGGGGATCAATGAGCAGTTCTTC
TRBV2,NA,TRBJ1-1,NA,CASTSERVMNTEAFF,TGTGCCAGCACCTCCGAGCGGGTAATGAACACTGAAGCTTTCTTT
TRBV24-1,TRBD2,TRBJ2-2,NA,CATSDPTAASGTGELFF,TGTGCCACCAGTGACCCCACGGCGGCTAGCGGCACCGGGGAGCTGTTTTTT
TRBV10-3,NA,TRBJ2-1,NA,CAISELIEQFF,TGTGCCATCAGTGAACTAATTGAGCAGTTCTTC
TRBV7-2,NA,TRBJ2-1,NA,CASSIWDFNEQFF,TGTGCCAGCAGCATATGGGACTTCAATGAGCAGTTCTTC
TRBV28,NA,TRBJ1-5,NA,CASSFGGGQPQHF,TGTGCCAGCAGTTTTGGGGGGGGTCAGCCCCAGCATTTT
TRBV5-1,NA,TRBJ2-7,NA,CASSWHGGGEQYF,TGCGCCAGCAGCTGGCACGGGGGAGGCGAGCAGTACTTC
TRBV3-1/TRBV3-2,TRBD2,TRBJ2-7,few,CASSYSGRASYEQYF,TGTGCCAGCAGCTATAGCGGGAGGGCCTCCTACGAGCAGTACTTC
TRBV3-1/TRBV3-2,TRBD1,TRBJ1-2,NA,CASSPGTGLSYGYTF,TGTGCCAGCAGCCCCGGGACAGGCTTATCCTATGGCTACACCTTC
TRBV4-1,NA,TRBJ2-6,NA,CASSQAASDWANVLTF,TGCGCCAGCAGCCAGGCAGCCTCTGACTGGGCCAACGTCCTGACTTTC
TRBV3-1/TRBV3-2,NA,TRBJ1-1,NA,CASAQGFFVPAFF,TGTGCCAGCGCACAGGGTTTTTTTGTTCCAGCTTTCTTT
TRBV11-2,TRBD1,TRBJ2-7,NA,CASSSTGGAGYEQYF,TGTGCCAGCAGCTCAACAGGGGGCGCAGGCTACGAGCAGTACTTC